One and the same sample provided the 27 T cell receptor beta chains below, sequenced in a study of Graves' ophthalmopathy and Graves' hyperthyroidism. The TCR beta CDR3 regions underwent amplification from RNA transcripts. The library came from an HTBI-primed first-round RT-PCR and a second-round multiplex PCR. Each CDR3 protein is one row after TCRdb ran MiXCR on the multiplex PCR reads. The repertoire holds around 470,000 distinct CDR3 sequences, with over 13% as singletons. The sequenced material came from blood. The receptors derive from a woman in her thirties with Graves' ophthalmopathy.

This clonotype was counted a few times. The V gene is TRBV6-1, the J gene TRBJ2-7; D might be TRBD1 (6 bases). Germline V gene data show CDR1 as MNHNS and CDR2 as SASEGT. The V end was cut by 5 bases, the J end by 0 bases, with 17 bases between. This CDR3 region has 16 residues. CDR3 loop: CASSRGDISLSYEQYF. The CDR3 DNA reads TGTGCCAGCAGTCGAGGGGACATTTCCCTCTCCTACGAGCAGTACTTC.

This clonotype was observed once. CDR3 loop: CSGIRGLAGGRQETQYF. The DNA of the CDR3 is TGCAGCGGGATCAGGGGACTAGCGGGGGGAAGGCAAGAGACCCAGTACTTC. The V gene is TRBV29-1, the J gene TRBJ2-5; the match to TRBD2 covers 15 bases. The CDR3 length is 17 residues. Per germline, CDR1 SQVTM and CDR2 ANQGSEA. Losses at the gene ends were 7 bases for V and 2 bases for J; bases not matched to a gene: 11.

This clonotype has at least ten counts. This rearrangement joins TRBV6-2 or TRBV6-3 to TRBJ2-7; 11 nucleotides line up with TRBD2. V shed 6 bases, J shed 5 bases, and the junction held 18 bases outside the gene matches. The CDR3 spans 18 residues. The germline gives CDR1 MNHEY, CDR2 SVGEGT. CDR3 nucleotides: TGTGCCAGCAGCTCCACTAGCGGGGGCTTTGGTTTATCCCACGAGCAGTACTTC. Its translation: CASSSTSGGFGLSHEQYF.

The table lists this clonotype with many counts. This chain joins TRBV7-3 and TRBJ2-7; 10 positions match TRBD1. The CDR3 covers 14 residues. Trimming took 4 bases from V and 7 from J; bases not matched to a gene: 7. From germline, CDR1 is SGHTA and CDR2 FQGTGA. Here the CDR3 reads CASSWGTGAEEQYF. CDR3 nucleotide sequence: TGTGCCAGCAGCTGGGGGACAGGGGCCGAGGAGCAGTACTTC. Full variable domain (rest looked up from reference TRBV7-3 and TRBJ2-7): GAGVSQTPSNKVTEKGKYVELRCDPISGHTALYWYRQSLGQGPEFLIYFQGTGAADDSGLPNDRFFAVRPEGSVSTLKIQRTERGDSAVYLCASSWGTGAEEQYFGPGTRLTVT.

This clonotype occurred many times. This chain connects TRBV2 to TRBJ2-7; 7 positions match TRBD2. With 5 bases clipped from V and 2 bases from J, the junction kept 9 bases outside the gene matches. Germline V gene data show CDR1 as SNHLY and CDR2 as FYNNEI. The CDR3 is 15 amino acids. The CDR3 protein is CASSSSSGGTYEQYF. The CDR3 coding sequence is TGTGCCAGCAGTTCTTCTAGCGGAGGAACCTACGAGCAGTACTTC.

The sample holds a few counts of this clonotype. The genes are TRBV6-1 and TRBJ2-4, with D maybe TRBD2 (5 bases). Germline CDR1 is MNHNS and CDR2 is SASEGT. The CDR3 has 19 amino acids. V was trimmed by 0 bases and J by 0 bases, leaving 18 bases between them. The chain's CDR3 is CASSEALEGDPTAKNIQYF. DNA of the CDR3: TGTGCCAGCAGTGAAGCACTAGAGGGAGACCCAACAGCCAAAAACATTCAGTACTTC.

This clonotype was detected only a few times. The V call is TRBV12-3 or TRBV12-4, the J call TRBJ1-1, with TRBD1 matching over 7 bases. The CDR3 length is 13 residues. V lost 4 bases to trimming and J lost 7 bases; unmatched junction nucleotides: 6. This CDR3 reads CASSYRGPNEAFF. In DNA form, the CDR3 reads TGTGCCAGCAGTTACAGGGGCCCTAATGAAGCTTTCTTT.

This clonotype was counted a few times. V gene TRBV6-1 combines with J gene TRBJ1-5; maybe TRBD1 (5 bases). V lost 1 base to trimming and J lost 9 bases, with 13 bases between them. CDR3 size: 14 residues. Per germline, CDR1 MNHNS and CDR2 SASEGT. The chain's CDR3 is CASSEVRGWSPQHF. The CDR3 nucleotides are TGTGCCAGCAGTGAAGTAAGGGGCTGGTCGCCCCAGCATTTT.

The table lists this clonotype with many counts. The chain links TRBV9 to TRBJ1-3, with D possibly TRBD1 on 5 matching bases. Germline-derived CDR1 and CDR2 are SGDLS and YYNGEE. The CDR3 totals 15 residues. Trimming removed 0 bases from V and 3 bases from J, with 10 bases in between. The CDR3 nucleotides read TGTGCCAGCAGCGTAGCCGGGGCAAATGGAAACACCATATATTTT. Protein sequence: CASSVAGANGNTIYF.

The sample holds many counts of this clonotype. The chain is built from TRBV7-9 and TRBJ1-2; TRBD1 matches at 8 bases. The V gene's germline CDR1 is SEHNR and CDR2 FQNEAQ (reference sequence). With 5 bases clipped from V and 6 bases from J, the junction kept 5 bases outside the gene matches. CDR3 length: 13 residues. Here the CDR3 DNA reads TGTGCCAGCAGCCCTTGGACAGGGAATGGCTACACCTTC. Translated: CASSPWTGNGYTF. Together with reference TRBV7-9 and TRBJ1-2, the CDR3 gives the full variable domain: DTGVSQNPRHKITKRGQNVTFRCDPISEHNRLYWYRQTLGQGPEFLTYFQNEAQLEKSRLLSDRFSAERPKGSFSTLEIQRTEQGDSAMYLCASSPWTGNGYTFGSGTRLTVV.

The chain combines TRBV9 with TRBJ1-6; tentative D call: TRBD1 (5 bases). The CDR3 is 14 amino acids. The germline CDR1 and CDR2 sequences are SGDLS and YYNGEE. Trimming shortened V by 4 bases and J by 8 bases, and 13 bases separated the two germline ends. The CDR3 DNA is TGTGCCAGCAGCTTCCGGGACCAGGATTCACCCCTCCACTTT. Translating gives CASSFRDQDSPLHF.

The V gene is TRBV7-2, the J gene TRBJ1-1; D not resolved. Deletions cut 3 bases from V and 2 bases from J, with 10 bases between. This CDR3 contains 14 residues. Germline CDR1 and CDR2: SGHTA and FQGNSA. CDR3 in amino acids: CASSFLAHNTEAFF. As DNA, the CDR3 is TGTGCCAGCAGCTTCTTGGCCCACAACACTGAAGCTTTCTTT.

The sample holds many counts of this clonotype. The CDR3 spells CASSLAGPETQYF. CDR3 coding DNA: TGTGCCAGCAGCTTAGCGGGACCGGAGACCCAGTACTTC. The genes are TRBV7-9 and TRBJ2-5; D possibly uses TRBD1 or TRBD2 (5 bases each). The CDR3 has 13 amino acids. Trimming stripped 0 bases from V and 5 bases from J, with 7 bases between. Germline CDR1 reads SEHNR; CDR2 reads FQNEAQ (reference sequence).

Many counts were recorded for this clonotype. The chain links TRBV27 to TRBJ1-1; D may be TRBD1 (6 bases). The germline V and J ends were trimmed by 4 bases and 7 bases, with 16 bases remaining between them. Germline V gene sequence: CDR1 MNHEY, CDR2 SMNVEV (reference sequence). The CDR3 contains 14 residues. CDR3 in DNA: TGTGCCAGCAGTTCCGGGGGCGGGAAGGATGAAGCTTTCTTT. Translated: CASSSGGGKDEAFF.

This clonotype was found many times. The chain links TRBV27 to TRBJ1-2; a weak D match, TRBD1 (5 bases). The germline gives CDR1 MNHEY, CDR2 SMNVEV (reference sequence). The CDR3 has 14 amino acids. The ends were cut back, 2 bases at V and 0 bases at J, with 7 bases in the middle. Written as DNA, the CDR3 is TGTGCCAGCAGTTTAGCGGGGGCTAACTATGGCTACACCTTC. Translated: CASSLAGANYGYTF.

The chain has TRBV12-3 or TRBV12-4 and TRBJ1-1; D is possibly TRBD1 (5 bases). The CDR3 loop spans 14 amino acids. V dropped 5 bases and J dropped 4 bases, with 14 bases sitting between them. CDR3 protein: CASSLSRGITEAFF. The CDR3 bases are TGTGCCAGCAGTCTATCCCGGGGGATCACTGAAGCTTTCTTT.

CDR3 sequence: CASGIGRGEQYF. The CDR3 nucleotides read TGTGCCAGCGGAATTGGCAGGGGCGAGCAGTACTTC. The chain combines TRBV25-1 with TRBJ2-7; D perhaps matches TRBD1 (6 bases). CDR1 and CDR2 from the germline V gene are MGHDK and SYGVNS. Trimming removed 8 bases at V and 6 bases at J, with 14 bases between. CDR3 length: 12 residues.

The J gene is TRBJ2-5, the V gene TRBV7-9; TRBD1 is a possible D gene (5 bases). Trimming stripped 4 bases from V and 1 base from J, with 10 bases between. CDR1 and CDR2 (germline): SEHNR, FQNEAQ (reference sequence). CDR3 length equals 14 residues. The CDR3 bases are TGTGCCAGCAGCTCTGGACATTCCCAAGAGACCCAGTACTTC. Translated, it gives CASSSGHSQETQYF.

This clonotype came up many times. This rearrangement joins TRBV7-9 to TRBJ1-6; TRBD1 matches 10 bases. The germline gives CDR1 SEHNR, CDR2 FQNEAQ (reference sequence). The V segment lost 6 bases and the J segment 8 bases; nucleotides outside the gene matches: 13. This CDR3 is 17 amino acids long. The CDR3, as DNA: TGTGCCAGCAGGTCCTCCTCCGGGACAGGGGCGTATTCACCCCTCCACTTT. It encodes CASRSSSGTGAYSPLHF.

Notes on this clonotype: Relative to the germline gene, one junction end is altered; a read error may explain this. The V call is TRBV12-3 or TRBV12-4, the J call TRBJ1-5; D uncertain. This CDR3 spans 13 amino acids. CDR3 sequence reads: CASSLQSTQPQHF. CDR3 DNA sequence: TGTGCCAGCAGTTTGCAAAGCACTCAGCCCCAGCATTTT.

In its sample, this clonotype was seen many times. V usage is TRBV6-2 or TRBV6-3 and J usage is TRBJ1-5; no clear D. V was clipped by 2 bases and J by 6 bases, with 14 bases between them. CDR3 size: 15 residues. Germline V gene lookup returns CDR1 MNHEY and CDR2 SVGEGT. The CDR3: CASSYEKYSGQPQHF. In DNA form, the CDR3 reads TGTGCCAGCAGTTACGAGAAATATAGTGGTCAGCCCCAGCATTTT.

The CDR3 sequence: CASSGSRAGNTIYF. The CDR3, as DNA: TGTGCCAGCAGTGGTTCCAGGGCTGGAAACACCATATATTTT. The chain recombines TRBV2 with TRBJ1-3; D is perhaps TRBD1 (5 bases). The V gene's germline CDR1 is SNHLY and CDR2 FYNNEI. This CDR3 has 14 residues. The V and J ends lost 4 bases and 2 bases respectively, with 9 bases between them.

The chain couples TRBV18 to TRBJ1-5; TRBD1 is a possible D gene (6 bases). CDR3 size: 20 residues. Germline loops: CDR1 KGHSH, CDR2 LQKENI. V shed 3 bases and J shed 2 bases, with 26 bases lying between them. The CDR3 region has the DNA TGTGCCAGCTCACCCCTATTCCTCGGGACAAGGGCAGCTGGCAATCAGCCCCAGCATTTT. Protein: CASSPLFLGTRAAGNQPQHF.

This clonotype was seen many times. V usage is TRBV19 and J usage is TRBJ2-2, with D unresolved. Germline CDR1 and CDR2: LNHDA and SQIVND (reference sequence). The CDR3 extends over 16 amino acids. V was cut by 3 bases and J by 4 bases, with 15 bases left in between. The CDR3: CASSIGAWGGTGELFF. In DNA form, the CDR3 reads TGTGCCAGTAGTATTGGCGCGTGGGGTGGCACCGGGGAGCTGTTTTTT.

This clonotype came up many times. The chain is built from TRBV6-1 and TRBJ2-7, with 11 bases lining up with TRBD1. Germline assignment: CDR1 MNHNS and CDR2 SASEGT. V was pared by 4 bases and J by 6 bases, with 14 bases of the junction left unmatched. The CDR3 length is 17 residues. The CDR3 spells CASSALPDRGRGPEQYF. The CDR3 nucleotides are TGTGCCAGCAGTGCCCTACCGGACAGGGGGCGAGGGCCCGAGCAGTACTTC.

A few counts support this clonotype. The CDR3 region has the DNA TGTGCTAGTGGTTTGGCCCCCGGGGGAAGAGGGGAGACCCAGTACTTC. It translates to CASGLAPGGRGETQYF. This chain connects TRBV12-5 to TRBJ2-5; perhaps TRBD2 as D (6 bases). The CDR3 runs to 16 residues. Germline V lookup: CDR1 LGHNT, CDR2 FRNRAP. The germline V and J ends were trimmed by 1 base and 5 bases, with 17 bases remaining between them.

This clonotype was counted at least ten times. This chain joins TRBV6-5 and TRBJ1-1; D possibly corresponds to TRBD1 (5 bases). Germline CDR1 MNHEY, CDR2 SVGAGI. The CDR3 loop spans 15 amino acids. Trimming cost V 2 bases and J 0 bases, with 10 bases left between them. The CDR3 nucleotides read TGTGCCAGCAGTTACGAGCGGGGGGTGAACACTGAAGCTTTCTTT. Translated, it gives CASSYERGVNTEAFF.